Sequencing of this T cell receptor (beta chain) was carried out in a study of response to subunit inactivated influenza vaccine. TCRdb ran MiXCR on the RT-PCR reads and lists one entry per CDR3 protein. The table includes fewer than 700,000 distinct CDR3 sequences, 10% to 15% detected once. In germline, CDR1 is SEHNR, CDR2 FQNEAQ (reference sequence). The length of the CDR3 is 14 residues. V gave up 4 bases and J gave up 5 bases, with 14 bases separating them. This chain links TRBV7-9 with TRBJ2-5; the D gene is possibly TRBD1 (6 bases). The TCR sequence derives from a middle-aged man who received an inactivated influenza vaccine. Here the sequenced sample was PBMCs from blood, taken about 40 days after vaccination. The CDR3 nucleotides read TGTGCCAGCAGCTCCGGGACAAAAAGGGAGACCCAGTACTTC. Residues: CASSSGTKRETQYF. Full variable domain (rest looked up from reference TRBV7-9 and TRBJ2-5): DTGVSQNPRHKITKRGQNVTFRCDPISEHNRLYWYRQTLGQGPEFLTYFQNEAQLEKSRLLSDRFSAERPKGSFSTLEIQRTEQGDSAMYLCASSSGTKRETQYFGPGTRLLVL.